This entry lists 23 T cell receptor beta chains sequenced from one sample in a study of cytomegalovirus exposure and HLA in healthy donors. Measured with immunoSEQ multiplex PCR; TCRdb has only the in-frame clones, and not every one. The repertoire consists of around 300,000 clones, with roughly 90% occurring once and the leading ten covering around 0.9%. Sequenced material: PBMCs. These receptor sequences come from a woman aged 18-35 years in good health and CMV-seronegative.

CDR3 sequence (DNA): TGTGCCAGCAGCGTAGAGGGGTGGGGCGAGATCAATGAGCAGTTCTTC. Residues: CASSVEGWGEINEQFF. The V gene is TRBV9, the J gene TRBJ2-1, with D possibly being TRBD1 (5 bases). V was trimmed by 0 bases and J by 6 bases, leaving 16 bases between them. The CDR3 runs to 16 residues. Germline CDR1 SGDLS, CDR2 YYNGEE.

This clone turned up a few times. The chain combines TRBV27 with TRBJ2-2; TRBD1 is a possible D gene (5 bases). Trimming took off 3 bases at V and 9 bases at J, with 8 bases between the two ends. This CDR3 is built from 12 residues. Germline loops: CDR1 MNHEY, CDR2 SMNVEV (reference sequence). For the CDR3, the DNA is TGTGCCAGCAGTTTCAAGGGGAGGGAGCTGTTTTTT. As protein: CASSFKGRELFF.

DNA for the CDR3: TGTGCCAGCTCACCACCGGGACTAAGTAGCAATCAGCCCCAGCATTTT. Its translation is CASSPPGLSSNQPQHF. V gene TRBV18 combines with J gene TRBJ1-5, with a possible D match to TRBD1 (5 bases). Germline CDR1 KGHSH, CDR2 LQKENI. The ends were cut back, 0 bases at V and 0 bases at J, with 9 bases in the middle. The CDR3 has 16 amino acids.

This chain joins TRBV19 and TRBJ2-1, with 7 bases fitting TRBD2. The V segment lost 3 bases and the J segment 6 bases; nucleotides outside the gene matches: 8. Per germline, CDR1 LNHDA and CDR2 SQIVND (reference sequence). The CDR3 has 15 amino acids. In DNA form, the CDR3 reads TGTGCCAGTAGTATGGCTAGCGGCCGATTCAATGAGCAGTTCTTC. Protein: CASSMASGRFNEQFF.

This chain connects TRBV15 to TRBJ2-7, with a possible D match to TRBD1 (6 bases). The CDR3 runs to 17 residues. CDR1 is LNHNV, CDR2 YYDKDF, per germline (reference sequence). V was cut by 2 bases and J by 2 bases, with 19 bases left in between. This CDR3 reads CATSRPPVGTLPYEQYF. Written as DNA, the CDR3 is TGTGCCACCAGCAGACCCCCCGTCGGGACACTACCCTACGAGCAGTACTTC.

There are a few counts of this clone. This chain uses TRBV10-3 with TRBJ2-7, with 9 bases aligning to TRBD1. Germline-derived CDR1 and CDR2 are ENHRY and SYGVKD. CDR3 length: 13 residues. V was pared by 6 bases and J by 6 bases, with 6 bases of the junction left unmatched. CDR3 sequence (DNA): TGTGCCATCAGCGGGGACAGGGCGGGCGAGCAGTACTTC. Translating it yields CAISGDRAGEQYF.

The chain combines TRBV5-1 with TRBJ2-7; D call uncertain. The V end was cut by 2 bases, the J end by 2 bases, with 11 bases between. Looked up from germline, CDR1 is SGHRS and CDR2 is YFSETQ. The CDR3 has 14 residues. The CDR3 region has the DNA TGCGCCAGCAGCTTCGAGTCTCTCCCCTACGAGCAGTACTTC. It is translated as CASSFESLPYEQYF.

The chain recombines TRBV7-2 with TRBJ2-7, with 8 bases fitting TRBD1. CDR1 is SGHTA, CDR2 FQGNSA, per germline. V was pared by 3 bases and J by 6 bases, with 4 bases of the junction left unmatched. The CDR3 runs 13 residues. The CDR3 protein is CASSFPQGGEQYF. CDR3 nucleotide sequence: TGTGCCAGCAGCTTTCCACAGGGGGGCGAGCAGTACTTC.

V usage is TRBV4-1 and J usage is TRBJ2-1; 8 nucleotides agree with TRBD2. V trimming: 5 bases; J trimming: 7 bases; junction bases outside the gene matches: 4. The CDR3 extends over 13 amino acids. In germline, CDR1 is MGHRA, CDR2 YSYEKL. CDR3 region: CASSARLANEQFF. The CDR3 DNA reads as TGCGCCAGCAGCGCACGACTAGCGAATGAGCAGTTCTTC.

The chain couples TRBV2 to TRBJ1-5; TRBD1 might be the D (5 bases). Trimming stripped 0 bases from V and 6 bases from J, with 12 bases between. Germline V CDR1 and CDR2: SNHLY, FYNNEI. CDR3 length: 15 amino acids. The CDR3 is CASSEAGQGIQPQHF. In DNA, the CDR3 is TGTGCCAGCAGTGAAGCCGGGCAGGGAATTCAGCCCCAGCATTTT.

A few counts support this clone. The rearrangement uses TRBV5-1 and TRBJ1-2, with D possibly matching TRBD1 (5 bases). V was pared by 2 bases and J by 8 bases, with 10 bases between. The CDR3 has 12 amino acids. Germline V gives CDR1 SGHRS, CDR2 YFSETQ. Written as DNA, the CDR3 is TGCGCCAGCAGCTTCGACAGCAGAGGCTACACCTTC. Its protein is CASSFDSRGYTF. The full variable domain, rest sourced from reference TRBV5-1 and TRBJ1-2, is KAGVTQTPRYLIKTRGQQVTLSCSPISGHRSVSWYQQTPGQGLQFLFEYFSETQRNKGNFPGRFSGRQFSNSRSEMNVSTLELGDSALYLCASSFDSRGYTFGSGTRLTVV.

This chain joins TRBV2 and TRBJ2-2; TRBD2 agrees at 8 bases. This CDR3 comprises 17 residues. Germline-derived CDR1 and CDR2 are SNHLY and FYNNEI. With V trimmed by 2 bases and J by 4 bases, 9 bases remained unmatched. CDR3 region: CASSELLAGGPTGELFF. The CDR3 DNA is TGTGCCAGCAGTGAACTCCTGGCGGGAGGACCCACCGGGGAGCTGTTTTTT.

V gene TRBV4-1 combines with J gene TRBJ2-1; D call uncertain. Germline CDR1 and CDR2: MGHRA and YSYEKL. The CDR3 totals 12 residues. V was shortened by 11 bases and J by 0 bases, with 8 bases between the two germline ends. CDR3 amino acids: CACASSYNEQFF. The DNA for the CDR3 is TGCGCCTGCGCTAGCTCCTACAATGAGCAGTTCTTC.

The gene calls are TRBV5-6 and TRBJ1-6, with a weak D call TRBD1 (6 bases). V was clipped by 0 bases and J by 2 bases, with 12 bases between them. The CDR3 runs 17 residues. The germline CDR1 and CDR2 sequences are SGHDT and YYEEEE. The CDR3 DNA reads TGTGCCAGCAGCTTGGAGGGGGGGGTTCCCTATAATTCACCCCTCCACTTT. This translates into CASSLEGGVPYNSPLHF.

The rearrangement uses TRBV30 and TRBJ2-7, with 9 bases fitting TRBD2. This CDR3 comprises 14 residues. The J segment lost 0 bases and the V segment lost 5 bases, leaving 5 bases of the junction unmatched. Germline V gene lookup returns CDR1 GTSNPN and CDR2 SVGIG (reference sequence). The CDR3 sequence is CAWAGGASSYEQYF. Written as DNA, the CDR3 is TGTGCCTGGGCGGGGGGGGCCTCCTCCTACGAGCAGTACTTC.

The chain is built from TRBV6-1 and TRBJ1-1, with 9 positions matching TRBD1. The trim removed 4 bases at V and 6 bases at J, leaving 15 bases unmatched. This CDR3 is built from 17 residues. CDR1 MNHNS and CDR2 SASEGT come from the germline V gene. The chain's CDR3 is CASSVRGTGLVAAEAFF. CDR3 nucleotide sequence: TGTGCCAGCAGTGTTAGGGGGACAGGGTTGGTAGCGGCTGAAGCTTTCTTT.

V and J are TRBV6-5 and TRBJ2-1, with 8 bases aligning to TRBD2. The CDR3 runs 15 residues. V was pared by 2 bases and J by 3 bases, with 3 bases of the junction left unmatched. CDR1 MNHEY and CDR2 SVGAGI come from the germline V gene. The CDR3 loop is CASSYGGRNYNEQFF. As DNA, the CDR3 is TGTGCCAGCAGTTACGGCGGGAGGAACTACAATGAGCAGTTCTTC.

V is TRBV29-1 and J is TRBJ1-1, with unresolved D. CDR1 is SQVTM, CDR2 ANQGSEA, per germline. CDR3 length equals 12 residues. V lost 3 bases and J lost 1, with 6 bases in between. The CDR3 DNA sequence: TGCAGCGTTGACCCCCAGAACACTGAAGCTTTCTTT. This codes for CSVDPQNTEAFF. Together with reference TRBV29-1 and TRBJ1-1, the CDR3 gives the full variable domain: SAVISQKPSRDICQRGTSLTIQCQVDSQVTMMFWYRQQPGQSLTLIATANQGSEATYESGFVIDKFPISRPNLTFSTLTVSNMSPEDSSIYLCSVDPQNTEAFFGQGTRLTVV.

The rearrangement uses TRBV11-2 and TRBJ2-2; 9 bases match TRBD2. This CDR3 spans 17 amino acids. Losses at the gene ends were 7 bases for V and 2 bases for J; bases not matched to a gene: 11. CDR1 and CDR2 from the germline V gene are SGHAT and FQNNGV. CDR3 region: CASTPRWREGNTGELFF. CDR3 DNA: TGTGCCAGCACCCCTAGGTGGCGGGAGGGAAACACCGGGGAGCTGTTTTTT. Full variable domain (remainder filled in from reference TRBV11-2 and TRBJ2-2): EAGVAQSPRYKIIEKRQSVAFWCNPISGHATLYWYQQILGQGPKLLIQFQNNGVVDDSQLPKDRFSAERLKGVDSTLKIQPAKLEDSAVYLCASTPRWREGNTGELFFGEGSRLTVL.

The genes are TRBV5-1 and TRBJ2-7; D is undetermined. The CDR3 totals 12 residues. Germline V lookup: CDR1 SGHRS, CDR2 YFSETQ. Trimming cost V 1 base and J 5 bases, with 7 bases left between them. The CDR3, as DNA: TGCGCCAGCAGCTTGATCAGGAACGAGCAGTACTTC. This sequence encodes CASSLIRNEQYF.

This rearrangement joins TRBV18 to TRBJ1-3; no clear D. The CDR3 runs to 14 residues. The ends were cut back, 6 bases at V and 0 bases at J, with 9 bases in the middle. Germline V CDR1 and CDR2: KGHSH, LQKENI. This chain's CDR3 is CASSEGSSGNTIYF. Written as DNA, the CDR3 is TGTGCCAGCTCTGAGGGAAGCTCTGGAAACACCATATATTTT. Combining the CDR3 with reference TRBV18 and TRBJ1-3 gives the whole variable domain NAGVMQNPRHLVRRRGQEARLRCSPMKGHSHVYWYRQLPEEGLKFMVYLQKENIIDESGMPKERFSAEFPKEGPSILRIQQVVRGDSAAYFCASSEGSSGNTIYFGEGSWLTVV.

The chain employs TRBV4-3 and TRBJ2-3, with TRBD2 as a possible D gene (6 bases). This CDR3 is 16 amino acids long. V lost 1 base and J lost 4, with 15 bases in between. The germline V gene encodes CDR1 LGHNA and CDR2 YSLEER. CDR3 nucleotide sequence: TGCGCCAGCAGCCAAGGGGGGACGGGAGATGCAGATACGCAGTATTTT. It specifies CASSQGGTGDADTQYF.

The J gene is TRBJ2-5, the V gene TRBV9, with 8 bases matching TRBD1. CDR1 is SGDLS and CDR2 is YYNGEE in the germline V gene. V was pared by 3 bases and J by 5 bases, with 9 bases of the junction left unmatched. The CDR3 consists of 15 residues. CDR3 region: CASSASQDRVETQYF. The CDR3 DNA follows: TGTGCCAGCAGCGCCTCCCAGGACAGGGTCGAGACCCAGTACTTC.